This T cell receptor (beta chain) was recorded in a study of control samples from healthy donors and cancer patients. The germline V gene encodes CDR1 KGHSH and CDR2 LQKENI. The ends were cut back, 3 bases at V and 0 bases at J, with 7 bases in the middle. The CDR3 extends over 14 amino acids. The table came from immunoSEQ multiplex PCR; TCRdb's copy has only in-frame clones and leaves some out. Counted here are about 77,000 clones, 92% occurring once; the ten biggest clones make up 4.5% to 7.5%. Material: blood. The TCR was taken from a woman aged 60-75 years in good health. This sequence joins TRBV18 and TRBJ2-3; D not certain. The CDR3 coding sequence is TGTGCCAGCTCACCGATGCAAAGCACAGATACGCAGTATTTT. Translated, it gives CASSPMQSTDTQYF.